The TCR beta chain under discussion was sequenced for a study of regulatory T cells in long-lasting Graves disease. Specified time point: persistent/refractory GD, antithyroid drugs over 5 years with positive TRAb. Extracted PBMC RNA gave rise to the TCR library. Arm-PCR of CDR3 regions and iRepertoire HTBI primers were used to build TCR beta libraries. MiXCR, applied by TCRdb to the multiplex PCR reads, yields one record per CDR3 protein. The sample yields a few hundred thousand distinct CDR3 sequences, 23% seen once. This receptor was identified in a woman between 40 and 55 years old with Graves disease. The specimen was peripheral blood mononuclear cells (PBMCs), collected when the disease was refractory, from a patient treated with antithyroid drugs.

The CDR3 DNA reads as TGTGCCAGCAGCTTAACAGGGGATGGAAACACCATATATTTT. Amino acids: CASSLTGDGNTIYF. V gene TRBV7-2 combines with J gene TRBJ1-3; TRBD1 matches at 7 bases. Germline values: CDR1 SGHTA, CDR2 FQGNSA. The CDR3 spans 14 residues. The V and J ends lost 2 bases and 3 bases, in that order; junction bases with no gene match: 1.